This T cell receptor (beta chain) was recorded in a study of T cell changes during pregnancy in multiple sclerosis. V lost 2 bases to trimming and J lost 4 bases; unmatched junction nucleotides: 5. The CDR3 has 15 residues. CDR1 MGHDK and CDR2 SYGVNS come from the germline V gene. Clones were read by immunoSEQ multiplex PCR, and TCRdb kept only the in-frame ones, dropping some. The table shows 90,000 to 120,000 clones, with just under 95% occurring only once. Sequenced material: peripheral blood, taken in the third trimester of pregnancy. The chain uses TRBV25-1 and TRBJ2-3; TRBD2 agrees at 8 bases. The TCR was taken from a female donor in good health, enrolled as a control in a pregnancy study. In nucleotides, the CDR3 is TGTGCCAGCAGTGAACTCGGGGGGGCAGCAGATACGCAGTATTTT. Its protein is CASSELGGAADTQYF.